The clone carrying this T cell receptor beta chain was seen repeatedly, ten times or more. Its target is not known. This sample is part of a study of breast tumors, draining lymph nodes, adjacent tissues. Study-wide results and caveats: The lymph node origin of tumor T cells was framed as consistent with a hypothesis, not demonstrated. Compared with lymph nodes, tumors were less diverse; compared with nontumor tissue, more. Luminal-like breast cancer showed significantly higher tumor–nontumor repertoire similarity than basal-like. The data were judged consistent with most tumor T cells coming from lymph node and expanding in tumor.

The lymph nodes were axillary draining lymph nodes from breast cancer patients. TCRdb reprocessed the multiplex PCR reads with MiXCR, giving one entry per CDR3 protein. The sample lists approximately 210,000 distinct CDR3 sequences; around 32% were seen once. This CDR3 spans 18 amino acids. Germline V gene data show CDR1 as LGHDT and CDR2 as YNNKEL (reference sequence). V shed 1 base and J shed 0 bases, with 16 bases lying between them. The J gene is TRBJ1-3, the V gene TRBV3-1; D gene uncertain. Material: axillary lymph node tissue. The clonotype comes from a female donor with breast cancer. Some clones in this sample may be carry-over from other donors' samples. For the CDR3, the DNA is TGTGCCAGCAGCCAAGGGTGGGCCTGGGAGAACTCTGGAAACACCATATATTTT. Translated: CASSQGWAWENSGNTIYF.